Here is one T cell receptor (beta chain) with its context. The antigen is unknown. These data are taken from a study of Graves' ophthalmopathy and Graves' hyperthyroidism. Study-wide points: Among thyroid clonotypes expanded above 0.001 frequency, most also appeared in blood. The model reached approximately 67% sensitivity and 72.22% specificity for predicting ophthalmopathy progression.

Scientists amplified the TCR beta CDR3 regions from RNA transcripts. Second-round multiplex PCR came after first-round RT-PCR with HTBI primers. TCRdb passed the multiplex PCR reads through MiXCR, listing each CDR3 protein once. This table holds around 1,000,000 distinct CDR3 sequences, 36% found once. Hyperthyroidism patients, all newly diagnosed, had under 2 months' duration and ages of 18 to 65. Orbital computed tomography and thyroid ultrasound, along with TRAb, serum thyroxine and clinical symptoms, underpinned diagnosis. Germline CDR1 reads KGHDR; CDR2 reads SFDVKD. The CDR3 runs to 15 residues. V was shortened by 5 bases and J by 4 bases, with 15 bases between the two germline ends.

The specimen sequenced was peripheral blood or thyroid tissue (not recorded which). This clonotype originated in an adult man with Graves' hyperthyroidism. The genes are TRBV24-1 and TRBJ2-3, with D perhaps matching TRBD2 (6 bases). DNA for the CDR3: TGTGCCACCAGTGCCGGGGACTCCGAGTCAGATACGCAGTATTTT. It codes for CATSAGDSESDTQYF.